This entry features one T cell receptor beta chain sequence. Its antigen is not yet known. No quality values exist for individual bases; no much larger clone is one base distant. This record belongs to a study of PD-1 blockade in classical Hodgkin lymphoma (dated by TCRdb to about 2020). For the study in its entirety: To define a peripheral blood immune signature of response to PD-1 blockade in classical Hodgkin lymphoma, the study combined TCR beta sequencing with CyTOF.

The time point label for this specimen denotes: newly diagnosed, previously untreated cHL patient sample. CD8+ T cells were purified from thawed PBMCs by magnetic negative selection with a Miltenyi CD8+ T cell isolation kit. As a comparison group for the relapsed/refractory trial patients, PBMCs were sequenced from patients with newly diagnosed, previously untreated classical Hodgkin lymphoma. Peripheral blood was collected in 8 mL Vacutainer Cell Preparation Tubes, from which PBMCs were isolated by centrifugation and then cryopreserved. Purified CD4+ and CD8+ fractions were prepared only for cases where an additional PBMC sample was available. On LS columns in a quadroMACS separator, the magnetically labelled cells were depleted, and the flow-through was collected as the purified fraction. What the research found in general, with its limitations: Newly diagnosed patients were reported to have lower baseline TCR diversity than healthy donors, and relapsed/refractory patients were reported to have lower baseline TCR diversity still. The study covered only a single clinical trial cohort, and the causes of the repertoire differences, possibly disease activity or prior therapy, were still not defined.

Genomic DNA was isolated using the Qiagen DNeasy kit from unsorted PBMCs as well as from negatively selected CD4+ and CD8+ fractions. TCR beta CDR3 regions were subjected to amplification by immunoSEQ multiplex PCR with primers that anneal to V and J segments. A synthetic immune receptor repertoire was used to minimize amplification bias, and any residual bias was removed computationally once sequencing was done. On the authors' methods: Repertoire diversity was quantified as the Shannon entropy index using custom Python scripts. The unsorted, CD4+ and CD8+ repertoires were each analyzed separately, with the exception of combined analyses, where CD4+ and CD8+ sequences were merged in silico. TCRdb mirrors the immuneACCESS table, restricted to in-frame sequences. Some clones are absent from its copies; in checked studies, under half trace to an unresolved V gene, and the reason for the others is unknown. That table supplies the V and J calls and clone size; D and trimming were determined from the DNA. The sample contains around 10,000 clones, 91% of them found a single time. The leading ten clones occupy about 8.1% of the sample.

The CDR3 runs 15 amino acids, cysteine and phenylalanine included. The read is trimmed to its CDR3 DNA, 45 bases read in frame from base 1. The sample taken for sequencing was CD8+ T cells from blood. Recombination connected TRBV1 to TRBJ1-1. TRBV1 is deemed a pseudogene. The TCR sequence derives from a human donor with classical Hodgkin lymphoma. The DNA reads TGCACCAGCAGCCAACGAGGGTTTTTGAACACTGAAGCTTTCTTT. This gives the protein CTSSQRGFLNTEAFF.